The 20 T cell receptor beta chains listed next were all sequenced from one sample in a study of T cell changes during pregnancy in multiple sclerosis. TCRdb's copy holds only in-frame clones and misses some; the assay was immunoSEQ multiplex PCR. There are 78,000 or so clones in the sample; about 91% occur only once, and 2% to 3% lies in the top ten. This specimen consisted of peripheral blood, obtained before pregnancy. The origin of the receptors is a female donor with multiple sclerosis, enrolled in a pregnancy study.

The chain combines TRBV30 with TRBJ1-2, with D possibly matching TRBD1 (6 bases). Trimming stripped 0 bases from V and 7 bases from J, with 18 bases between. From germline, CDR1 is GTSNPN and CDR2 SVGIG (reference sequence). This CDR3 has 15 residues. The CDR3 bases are TGTGCCTGGAGTGTCGGGACAAAAGGGGTGGGTGGCTACACCTTC. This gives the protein CAWSVGTKGVGGYTF. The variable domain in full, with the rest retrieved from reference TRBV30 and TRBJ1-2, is SQTIHQWPATLVQPVGSPLSLECTVEGTSNPNLYWYRQAAGRGLQLLFYSVGIGQISSEVPQNLSASRPQDRQFILSSKKLLLSDSGFYLCAWSVGTKGVGGYTFGSGTRLTVV.

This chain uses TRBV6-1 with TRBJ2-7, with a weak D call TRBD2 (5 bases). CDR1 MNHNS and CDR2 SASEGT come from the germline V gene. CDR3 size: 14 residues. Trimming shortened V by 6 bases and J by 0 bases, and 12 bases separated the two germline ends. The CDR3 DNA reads TGTGCCAGCAGAGACTACACACGCTCCTACGAGCAGTACTTC. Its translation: CASRDYTRSYEQYF.

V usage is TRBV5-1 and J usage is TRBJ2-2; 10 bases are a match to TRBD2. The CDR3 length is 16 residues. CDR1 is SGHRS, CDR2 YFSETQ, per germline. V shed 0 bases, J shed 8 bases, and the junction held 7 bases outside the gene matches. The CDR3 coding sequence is TGCGCCAGCAGCTTGGTGCCTAGCGGGAGTGTTGGGGAGCTGTTTTTT. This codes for CASSLVPSGSVGELFF.

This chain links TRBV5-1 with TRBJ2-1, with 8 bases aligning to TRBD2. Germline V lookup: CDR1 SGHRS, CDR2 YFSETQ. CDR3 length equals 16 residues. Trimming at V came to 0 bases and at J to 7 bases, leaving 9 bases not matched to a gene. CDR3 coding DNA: TGCGCCAGCAGCTTGGGGGCTAGCGGGCAGATTAATGAGCAGTTCTTC. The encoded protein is CASSLGASGQINEQFF.

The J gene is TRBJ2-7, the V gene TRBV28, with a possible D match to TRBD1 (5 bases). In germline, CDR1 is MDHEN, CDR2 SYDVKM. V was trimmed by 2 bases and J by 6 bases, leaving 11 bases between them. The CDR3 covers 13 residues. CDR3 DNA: TGTGCCAGCAGTTTACAGGGATCTAGCGAGCAGTACTTC. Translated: CASSLQGSSEQYF.

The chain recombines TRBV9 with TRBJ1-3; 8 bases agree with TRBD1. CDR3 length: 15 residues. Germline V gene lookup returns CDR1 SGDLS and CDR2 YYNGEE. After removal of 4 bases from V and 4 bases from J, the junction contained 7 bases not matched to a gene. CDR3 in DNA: TGTGCCAGCAGCTCAGGACAGGGAAACGGAAACACCATATATTTT. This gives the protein CASSSGQGNGNTIYF.

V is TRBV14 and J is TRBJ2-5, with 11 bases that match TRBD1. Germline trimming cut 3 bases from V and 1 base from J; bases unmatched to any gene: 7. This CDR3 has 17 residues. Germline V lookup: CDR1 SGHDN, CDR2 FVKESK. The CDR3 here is CASSQVAGTGGQETQYF. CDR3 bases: TGTGCCAGCAGCCAGGTTGCCGGGACAGGGGGCCAAGAGACCCAGTACTTC.

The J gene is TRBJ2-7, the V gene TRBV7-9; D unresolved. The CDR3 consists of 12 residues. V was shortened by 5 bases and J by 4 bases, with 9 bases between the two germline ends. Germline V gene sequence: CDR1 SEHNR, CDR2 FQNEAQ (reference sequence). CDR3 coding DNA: TGTGCCAGCAGCCCTCTCCGGTACGAGCAGTACTTC. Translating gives CASSPLRYEQYF.

CDR3 sequence: CASSLLGVQETQYF. CDR3 sequence (DNA): TGTGCCAGCTCGCTGCTAGGGGTACAAGAGACCCAGTACTTC. V and J are TRBV2 and TRBJ2-5; D is perhaps TRBD1 (5 bases). Germline V gives CDR1 SNHLY, CDR2 FYNNEI. Trimming stripped 8 bases from V and 2 bases from J, with 15 bases between. The CDR3 length is 14 residues.

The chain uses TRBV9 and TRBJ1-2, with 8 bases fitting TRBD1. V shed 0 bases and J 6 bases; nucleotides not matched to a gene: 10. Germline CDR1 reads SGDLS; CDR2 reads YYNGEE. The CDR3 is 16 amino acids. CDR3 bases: TGTGCCAGCAGCGTAGATCCAGGGGGCGTTTTTAATGGCTACACCTTC. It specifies CASSVDPGGVFNGYTF.

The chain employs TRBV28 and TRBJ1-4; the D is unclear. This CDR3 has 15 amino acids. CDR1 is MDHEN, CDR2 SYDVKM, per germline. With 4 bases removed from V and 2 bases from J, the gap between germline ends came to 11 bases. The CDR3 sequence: CASSSRLSTNEKLFF. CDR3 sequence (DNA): TGTGCCAGCAGTTCCCGACTCTCGACTAATGAAAAACTGTTTTTT.

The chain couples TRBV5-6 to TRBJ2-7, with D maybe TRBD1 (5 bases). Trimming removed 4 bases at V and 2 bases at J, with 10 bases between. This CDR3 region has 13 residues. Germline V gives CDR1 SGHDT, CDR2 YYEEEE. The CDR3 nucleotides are TGTGCCAGCAGCCCAGGGATTACCTACGAGCAGTACTTC. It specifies CASSPGITYEQYF.

CDR3 sequence reads: CASSPRAGLSGNTIYF. The DNA for the CDR3 is TGTGCCAGCAGCCCACGTGCAGGGCTATCTGGAAACACCATATATTTT. This rearrangement joins TRBV9 to TRBJ1-3, with a possible D match to TRBD1 (5 bases). The germline gives CDR1 SGDLS, CDR2 YYNGEE. Trimming cost V 4 bases and J 1 base, with 15 bases left between them. The CDR3 has 16 residues.

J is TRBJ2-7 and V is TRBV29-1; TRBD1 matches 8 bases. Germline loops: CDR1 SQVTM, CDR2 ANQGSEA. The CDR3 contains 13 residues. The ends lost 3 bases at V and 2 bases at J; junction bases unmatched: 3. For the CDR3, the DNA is TGCAGCGTTGAGCGGGACAGGCCCTACGAGCAGTACTTC. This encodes CSVERDRPYEQYF.

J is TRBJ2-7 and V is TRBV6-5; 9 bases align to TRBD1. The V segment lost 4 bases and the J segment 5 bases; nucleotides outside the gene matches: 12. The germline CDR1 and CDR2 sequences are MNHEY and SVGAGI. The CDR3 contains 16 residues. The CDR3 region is CASSSQGQGRGHEQYF. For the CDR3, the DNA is TGTGCCAGCAGTTCTCAAGGACAGGGGAGAGGCCACGAGCAGTACTTC.

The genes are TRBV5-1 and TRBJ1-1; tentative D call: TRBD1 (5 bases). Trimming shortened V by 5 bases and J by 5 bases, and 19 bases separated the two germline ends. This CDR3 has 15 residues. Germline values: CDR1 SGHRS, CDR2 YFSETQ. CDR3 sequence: CASRMGGWAGTEAFF. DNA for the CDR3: TGCGCCAGCAGAATGGGGGGATGGGCAGGAACTGAAGCTTTCTTT.

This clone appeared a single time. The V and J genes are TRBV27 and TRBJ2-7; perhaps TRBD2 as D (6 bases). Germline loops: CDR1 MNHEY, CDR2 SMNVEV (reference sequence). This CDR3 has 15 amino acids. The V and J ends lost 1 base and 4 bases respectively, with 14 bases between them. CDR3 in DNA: TGTGCCAGCAGTTTATACGGGACTCCCTTGTACGAGCAGTACTTC. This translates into CASSLYGTPLYEQYF.

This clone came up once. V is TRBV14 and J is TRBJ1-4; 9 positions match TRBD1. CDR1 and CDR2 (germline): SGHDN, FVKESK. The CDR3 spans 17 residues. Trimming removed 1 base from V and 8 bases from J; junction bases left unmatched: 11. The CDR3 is CASSQVGQGTLREKLFF. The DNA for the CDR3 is TGTGCCAGCAGCCAAGTGGGACAGGGAACCCTTCGGGAAAAACTGTTTTTT.

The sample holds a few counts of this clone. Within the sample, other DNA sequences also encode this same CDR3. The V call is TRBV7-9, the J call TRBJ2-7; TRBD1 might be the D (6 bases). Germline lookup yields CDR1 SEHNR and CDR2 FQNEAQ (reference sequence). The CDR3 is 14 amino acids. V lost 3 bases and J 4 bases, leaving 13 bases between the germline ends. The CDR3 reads CASSFDRSSYEQYF. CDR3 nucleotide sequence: TGTGCCAGCAGCTTTGACAGGTCGTCGTACGAGCAGTACTTC. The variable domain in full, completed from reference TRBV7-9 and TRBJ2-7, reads DTGVSQNPRHKITKRGQNVTFRCDPISEHNRLYWYRQTLGQGPEFLTYFQNEAQLEKSRLLSDRFSAERPKGSFSTLEIQRTEQGDSAMYLCASSFDRSSYEQYFGPGTRLTVT.

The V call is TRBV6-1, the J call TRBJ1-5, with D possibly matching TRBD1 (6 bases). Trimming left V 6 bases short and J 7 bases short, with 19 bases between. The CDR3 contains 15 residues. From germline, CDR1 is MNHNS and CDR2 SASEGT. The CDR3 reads CASRVGQPGSQPQHF. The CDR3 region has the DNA TGTGCCAGCAGGGTCGGACAGCCAGGATCCCAGCCCCAGCATTTT.